Sequencing of this T cell receptor beta chain was carried out in a study of T cell responses to AZD1222 COVID-19 vaccine. Germline V gene sequence: CDR1 SEHNR, CDR2 FQNEAQ (reference sequence). The CDR3 extends over 14 amino acids. Trimming at V came to 5 bases and at J to 5 bases, leaving 7 bases not matched to a gene. In this sample, this clone turned up many times. The assay was immunoSEQ multiplex PCR, and TCRdb's table has in-frame clones only and misses some. This table holds under 150,000 clones, 85% to 95% found once. The chain recombines TRBV7-9 with TRBJ2-7; 9 bases line up with TRBD1. The sequencing used peripheral blood, collected 28 days after the second AZD1222 dose. This receptor was obtained from an adult who received the AZD1222 COVID-19 vaccine. The CDR3 protein is CASSLGTGSDEQYF. CDR3 DNA: TGTGCCAGCAGCCTCGGGACAGGGAGCGACGAGCAGTACTTC.